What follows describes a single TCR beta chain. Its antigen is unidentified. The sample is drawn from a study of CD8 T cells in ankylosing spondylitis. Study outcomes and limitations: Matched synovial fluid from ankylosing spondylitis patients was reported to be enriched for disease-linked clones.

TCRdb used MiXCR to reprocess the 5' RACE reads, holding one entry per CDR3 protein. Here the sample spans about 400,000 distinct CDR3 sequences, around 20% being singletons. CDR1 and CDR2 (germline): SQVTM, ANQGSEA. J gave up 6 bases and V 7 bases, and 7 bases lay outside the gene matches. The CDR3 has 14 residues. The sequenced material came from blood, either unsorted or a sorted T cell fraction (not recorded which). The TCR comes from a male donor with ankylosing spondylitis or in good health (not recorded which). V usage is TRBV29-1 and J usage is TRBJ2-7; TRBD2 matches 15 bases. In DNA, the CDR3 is TGCAGCGCGGGACTAGCGGGGGGTCGTAGCGAGCAGTACTTC. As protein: CSAGLAGGRSEQYF.